These T cell receptor beta chains were read from a single sample in a study of CD8 T cells in Susac syndrome. Using its own MiXCR run on the immunoSEQ multiplex PCR reads, TCRdb lists one record per CDR3 protein. The sample includes some 300,000 distinct CDR3 sequences, approximately 85% of them seen just once. The sequenced sample consisted of CD8+ T cells from PBMCs. The receptors originated from a human donor with multiple sclerosis. The CDR3 runs from the conserved cysteine through the conserved F or W. The order of the fields is V gene, J gene, clone size, D gene, CDR3 protein, CDR3 DNA. A D gene is named only where the DNA matches it firmly. The size of a clone is reported for some rows only, either as once, few or many, or as a class for expanded clones.

v_gene: TRBV7-8; j_gene: TRBJ2-2; abundance: .; d_gene: TRBD1; CDR3aa: CASSLVGQGPPGELFF; CDR3nt: TGTGCCAGCAGCTTAGTGGGACAGGGTCCCCCCGGGGAGCTGTTTTTT
v_gene: TRBV4-1; j_gene: TRBJ2-2; abundance: few; d_gene: TRBD2; CDR3aa: CASSQDLGLAGVSDGELFF; CDR3nt: TGCGCCAGCAGCCAAGATTTAGGCCTAGCGGGAGTTTCGGACGGGGAGCTGTTTTTT
v_gene: TRBV14; j_gene: TRBJ1-2; abundance: .; d_gene: .; CDR3aa: CASRPTETNYGYTF; CDR3nt: TGTGCCAGCAGACCGACAGAGACCAACTATGGCTACACCTTC
v_gene: TRBV13; j_gene: TRBJ2-6; abundance: .; d_gene: .; CDR3aa: CASSPHAGANVLTF; CDR3nt: TGTGCCAGCAGCCCTCATGCTGGGGCCAACGTCCTGACTTTC
v_gene: TRBV28; j_gene: TRBJ1-1; abundance: .; d_gene: .; CDR3aa: CASSLHPRNPEAFF; CDR3nt: TGTGCCAGCAGTTTACACCCCCGGAACCCTGAAGCTTTCTTT
v_gene: TRBV5-6; j_gene: TRBJ2-1; abundance: once; d_gene: .; CDR3aa: CASSFGAGTFNEQFF; CDR3nt: TGTGCCAGCAGCTTTGGGGCTGGGACCTTCAATGAGCAGTTCTTC
v_gene: TRBV10-3; j_gene: TRBJ2-7; abundance: .; d_gene: .; CDR3aa: CATNKGQIGYEQYF; CDR3nt: TGTGCCACGAATAAAGGACAGATAGGATACGAGCAGTACTTC
v_gene: TRBV7-2; j_gene: TRBJ2-5; abundance: .; d_gene: TRBD1; CDR3aa: CASSSDRGRVTQYF; CDR3nt: TGTGCCAGCAGCTCGGACAGGGGGCGGGTGACCCAGTACTTC
v_gene: TRBV28; j_gene: TRBJ2-7; abundance: .; d_gene: .; CDR3aa: CASSSPQETGDEQYF; CDR3nt: TGTGCCAGCAGTTCCCCACAGGAGACGGGAGACGAGCAGTACTTC
v_gene: TRBV5-1; j_gene: TRBJ1-1; abundance: .; d_gene: .; CDR3aa: CASSLERGPEFEAFF; CDR3nt: TGCGCCAGCAGCTTGGAGAGGGGTCCAGAATTTGAAGCTTTCTTT
v_gene: TRBV25-1; j_gene: TRBJ2-1; abundance: .; d_gene: .; CDR3aa: CASSELSGYVGNEQFF; CDR3nt: TGTGCCAGCAGTGAATTGTCCGGGTATGTCGGCAATGAGCAGTTCTTC
v_gene: TRBV28; j_gene: TRBJ2-5; abundance: .; d_gene: TRBD2; CDR3aa: CASSWGRADFRETQYF; CDR3nt: TGTGCCAGCAGTTGGGGGAGGGCCGACTTTCGAGAGACCCAGTACTTC
v_gene: TRBV6-5; j_gene: TRBJ2-4; abundance: .; d_gene: TRBD2; CDR3aa: CASSWGGGGGVVKNIQYF; CDR3nt: TGTGCCAGCAGTTGGGGTGGCGGGGGGGGAGTTGTCAAAAACATTCAGTACTTC